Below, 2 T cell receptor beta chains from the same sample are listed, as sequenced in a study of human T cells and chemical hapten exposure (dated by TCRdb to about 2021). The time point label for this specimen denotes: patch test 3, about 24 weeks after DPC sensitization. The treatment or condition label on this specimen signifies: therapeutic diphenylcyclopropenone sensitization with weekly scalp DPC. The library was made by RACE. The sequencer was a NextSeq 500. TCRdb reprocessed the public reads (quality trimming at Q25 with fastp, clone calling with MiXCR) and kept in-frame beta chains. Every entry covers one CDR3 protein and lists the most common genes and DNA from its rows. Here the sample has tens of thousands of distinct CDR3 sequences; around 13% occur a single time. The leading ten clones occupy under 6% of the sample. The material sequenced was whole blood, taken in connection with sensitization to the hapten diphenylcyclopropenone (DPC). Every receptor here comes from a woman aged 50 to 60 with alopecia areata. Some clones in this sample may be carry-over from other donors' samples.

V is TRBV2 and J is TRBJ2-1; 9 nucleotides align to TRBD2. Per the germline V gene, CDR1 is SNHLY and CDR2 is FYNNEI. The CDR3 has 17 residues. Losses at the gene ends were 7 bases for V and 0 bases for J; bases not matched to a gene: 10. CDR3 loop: CASKNMGAGGSYNEQFF. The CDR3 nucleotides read TGTGCCAGCAAGAATATGGGAGCGGGGGGCTCCTACAATGAGCAGTTCTTC.

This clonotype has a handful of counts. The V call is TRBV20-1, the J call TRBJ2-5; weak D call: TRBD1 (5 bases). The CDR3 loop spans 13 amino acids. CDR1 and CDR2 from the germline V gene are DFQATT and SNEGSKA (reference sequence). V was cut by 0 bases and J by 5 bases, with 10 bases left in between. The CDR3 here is CSARDHQGETQYF. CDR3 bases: TGCAGTGCTAGAGATCATCAGGGCGAGACCCAGTACTTC.